The 31 T cell receptor beta chains below all came from one sample that was sequenced in a study of shared clonotypes between healthy human individuals. Sequenced by immunoSEQ multiplex PCR; TCRdb stores in-frame clones only, minus some. The table records millions of clones, 90% to 95% of them present only once. Sequenced: naive CD4+ T cells sorted from blood. The sample's subset: CD45RA+ positively selected. The receptors shown here come from a man between 18 and 35 years old in good health.

The chain joins TRBV4-1 to TRBJ1-1; D might be TRBD1 (6 bases). Germline V gene lookup returns CDR1 MGHRA and CDR2 YSYEKL. The CDR3 contains 15 residues. Trimming stripped 4 bases from V and 5 bases from J, with 17 bases between. In DNA form, the CDR3 reads TGCGCCAGCAGCCCTGAGCGGGGGCGGAGGACTGAAGCTTTCTTT. Its protein is CASSPERGRRTEAFF.

The rearrangement joins TRBV15 to TRBJ2-7, with 7 nucleotides matching TRBD2. V lost 1 base, J lost 3 bases, and 6 bases stayed unmatched. Germline CDR1 reads LNHNV; CDR2 reads YYDKDF (reference sequence). The CDR3 is 15 residues long. The CDR3 sequence: CATSRGLADNYEQYF. CDR3 sequence (DNA): TGTGCCACCAGCAGAGGTCTAGCGGACAACTACGAGCAGTACTTC.

This rearrangement joins TRBV9 to TRBJ2-1, with 12 bases aligning to TRBD2. After removal of 4 bases from V and 5 bases from J, the junction contained 13 bases not matched to a gene. The germline gives CDR1 SGDLS, CDR2 YYNGEE. This CDR3 is built from 18 residues. CDR3 region: CASSPIRGLAGRDNEQFF. CDR3 bases: TGTGCCAGCAGCCCCATCCGAGGACTAGCGGGAAGGGACAATGAGCAGTTCTTC.

The chain employs TRBV6-6 and TRBJ1-2; 9 nucleotides align to TRBD1. The CDR3 totals 13 residues. Germline CDR1 reads MNHNY; CDR2 reads SVGAGI (reference sequence). After removal of 7 bases from V and 5 bases from J, the junction contained 5 bases not matched to a gene. The DNA for the CDR3 is TGTGCCAGCAAGGGACAGGGCGAATATGGCTACACCTTC. It codes for CASKGQGEYGYTF.

The V call is TRBV10-2, the J call TRBJ2-5; possibly TRBD1 or TRBD2 for D (5 bases each). The CDR3 totals 16 residues. Trimming took off 1 base at V and 7 bases at J, with 19 bases between the two ends. Germline V gene sequence: CDR1 WSHSY, CDR2 SAAADI. In DNA form, the CDR3 reads TGCGCCAGCAGTGAGTGGGGACGGGGTCCTGAGGGGACCCAGTACTTC. Translating it yields CASSEWGRGPEGTQYF.

The genes are TRBV19 and TRBJ2-2; the match to TRBD2 covers 10 bases. Germline assignment: CDR1 LNHDA and CDR2 SQIVND (reference sequence). The CDR3 totals 16 residues. Trimming cost V 2 bases and J 4 bases; bases outside gene matches: 4. The CDR3 spells CASSIWTSGGTGELFF. CDR3 in DNA: TGTGCCAGTAGTATATGGACTAGCGGAGGCACCGGGGAGCTGTTTTTT. The full variable domain, completed using reference TRBV19 and TRBJ2-2, is DGGITQSPKYLFRKEGQNVTLSCEQNLNHDAMYWYRQDPGQGLRLIYYSQIVNDFQKGDIAEGYSVSREKKESFPLTVTSAQKNPTAFYLCASSIWTSGGTGELFFGEGSRLTVL.

The gene calls are TRBV5-1 and TRBJ1-4; D not resolved. From germline, CDR1 is SGHRS and CDR2 YFSETQ. This CDR3 contains 14 residues. Trimming removed 0 bases at V and 4 bases at J, with 7 bases between. In DNA, the CDR3 is TGCGCCAGCAGCTTGGAGCCCGGTAATGAAAAACTGTTTTTT. Protein product: CASSLEPGNEKLFF. Combining the CDR3 with reference TRBV5-1 and TRBJ1-4 gives the whole variable domain KAGVTQTPRYLIKTRGQQVTLSCSPISGHRSVSWYQQTPGQGLQFLFEYFSETQRNKGNFPGRFSGRQFSNSRSEMNVSTLELGDSALYLCASSLEPGNEKLFFGSGTQLSVL.

V gene TRBV5-6 combines with J gene TRBJ2-5, with 11 bases fitting TRBD2. Germline assignment: CDR1 SGHDT and CDR2 YYEEEE. The V segment lost 1 base and the J segment 4 bases; nucleotides outside the gene matches: 3. There are 15 residues in the CDR3. The CDR3 reads CASSLKLAGGETQYF. CDR3 DNA: TGTGCCAGCAGCTTGAAGCTAGCGGGGGGAGAGACCCAGTACTTC. Using reference TRBV5-6 and TRBJ2-5 for the parts outside the CDR3, the full variable domain is DAGVTQSPTHLIKTRGQQVTLRCSPKSGHDTVSWYQQALGQGPQFIFQYYEEEERQRGNFPDRFSGHQFPNYSSELNVNALLLGDSALYLCASSLKLAGGETQYFGPGTRLLVL.

This chain uses TRBV30 with TRBJ1-5; TRBD1 might be the D (5 bases). V gave up 2 bases and J gave up 3 bases, with 8 bases separating them. The CDR3 consists of 13 residues. CDR1 and CDR2 (germline): GTSNPN, SVGIG (reference sequence). Here the CDR3 DNA reads TGTGCCTGGAGTTCCAGGGACAATCAGCCCCAGCATTTT. Its translation: CAWSSRDNQPQHF.

The V gene is TRBV5-1, the J gene TRBJ2-1, with 7 bases fitting TRBD2. CDR3 size: 14 residues. In germline, CDR1 is SGHRS, CDR2 YFSETQ. V shed 4 bases and J 6 bases; nucleotides not matched to a gene: 7. CDR3 DNA: TGCGCCAGCAGCCTTTTGACTAGCCCCAATGAGCAGTTCTTC. Protein product: CASSLLTSPNEQFF.

The chain carries TRBV28 and TRBJ1-1; the D is unclear. Trimming took 5 bases from V and 10 from J, leaving 17 bases between them. The CDR3 sequence is 13 residues long. Germline CDR1 is MDHEN and CDR2 is SYDVKM. CDR3 residues: CASSTMGFLAAFF. DNA of the CDR3: TGTGCCAGCAGTACAATGGGGTTCCTAGCAGCTTTCTTT.

V is TRBV4-3 and J is TRBJ2-1; 8 positions match TRBD2. The CDR3 totals 16 residues. In germline, CDR1 is LGHNA, CDR2 YSLEER. Germline trimming cut 3 bases from V and 3 bases from J; bases unmatched to any gene: 7. DNA for the CDR3: TGCGCCAGCAGCCAGGCCGCCGGGACTAGCTACAATGAGCAGTTCTTC. Translation: CASSQAAGTSYNEQFF.

V usage is TRBV5-6 and J usage is TRBJ1-2, with D tentatively TRBD1 (6 bases). The CDR3 covers 14 residues. V was trimmed by 0 bases and J by 4 bases, leaving 10 bases between them. Germline values: CDR1 SGHDT, CDR2 YYEEEE. The CDR3, as DNA: TGTGCCAGCAGCTTGGAGGGGGTGGGCTATGGCTACACCTTC. The encoded protein is CASSLEGVGYGYTF.

The rearrangement links TRBV18 to TRBJ1-2; 8 bases are shared with TRBD1. Germline V gene lookup returns CDR1 KGHSH and CDR2 LQKENI. CDR3 length equals 13 residues. J lost 7 bases, V lost 6 bases, and 7 bases had no gene match. CDR3 sequence: CASSGQGARGYTF. In nucleotides, the CDR3 is TGTGCCAGCTCCGGTCAGGGGGCGCGTGGCTACACCTTC.

V and J are TRBV21-1 and TRBJ1-5. TRBV21-1 is an annotated pseudogene. The CDR3 spans 16 residues. The CDR3: CASSKVGGRRLQPQHF. The CDR3 coding sequence is TGTGCCAGCAGCAAAGTAGGGGGGCGAAGGCTTCAGCCCCAGCATTTT.

This clone has only one observation. This rearrangement joins TRBV6-1 to TRBJ2-3, with 9 bases fitting TRBD2. After removal of 6 bases from V and 2 bases from J, the junction contained 6 bases not matched to a gene. This CDR3 comprises 15 residues. The germline V gene has CDR1 MNHNS and CDR2 SASEGT. The CDR3 DNA reads as TGTGCCAGCAGCCAGACTAGCGGTTACACAGATACGCAGTATTTT. Translation gives CASSQTSGYTDTQYF.

The chain couples TRBV19 to TRBJ2-6; TRBD1 agrees at 8 bases. This CDR3 is built from 17 residues. CDR1 LNHDA and CDR2 SQIVND come from the germline V gene (reference sequence). The V gene end was trimmed by 4 bases and the J gene end by 0 bases; junction bases not matched to a gene: 5. Here the CDR3 reads CASSRGQAISGANVLTF. CDR3 in DNA: TGTGCCAGTAGTAGGGGACAGGCAATCTCTGGGGCCAACGTCCTGACTTTC.

The sample holds one count of this clone. The V call is TRBV5-1, the J call TRBJ2-3; 12 bases line up with TRBD2. J lost 2 bases, V lost 2 bases, and 3 bases had no gene match. Germline CDR1 is SGHRS and CDR2 is YFSETQ. The CDR3 spans 16 residues. CDR3 in DNA: TGCGCCAGCAGCTTACCTAGCGGGAGGGTCACAGATACGCAGTATTTT. Its protein is CASSLPSGRVTDTQYF.

This clone was detected only a few times. This rearrangement joins TRBV5-4 to TRBJ2-2; D is possibly TRBD1 (6 bases). The germline V gene has CDR1 SGHNT and CDR2 YYREEE (reference sequence). CDR3 size: 15 residues. V lost 1 base, J lost 4 bases, and 11 bases lay in between. The CDR3 protein is CASSLQGRGTGELFF. The CDR3, as DNA: TGTGCCAGCAGCTTGCAGGGGCGCGGCACCGGGGAGCTGTTTTTT.

In the case of this clone: Sequence at one end of the junction differs from germline and may be a read error. The chain links TRBV11-2 to TRBJ1-1, with D unclear. The CDR3 runs to 12 residues. Germline V gene sequence: CDR1 SGHAT, CDR2 FQNNGV. The DNA of the CDR3 is TGTGCCAGCAGCCCACGACAAGATTCCATGCTATTT. Translated: CASSPRQDSMLF.

A word on this clone: The same CDR3 is also encoded by other DNA sequences in this sample. This rearrangement joins TRBV18 to TRBJ1-4; no reliable D call. Trimming removed 6 bases at V and 4 bases at J, with 6 bases between. This CDR3 has 12 residues. Germline V gives CDR1 KGHSH, CDR2 LQKENI. CDR3 DNA: TGTGCCAGCTCGCCTTATAATGAAAAACTGTTTTTT. Encoded protein: CASSPYNEKLFF. The full variable domain, rest sourced from reference TRBV18 and TRBJ1-4, is NAGVMQNPRHLVRRRGQEARLRCSPMKGHSHVYWYRQLPEEGLKFMVYLQKENIIDESGMPKERFSAEFPKEGPSILRIQQVVRGDSAAYFCASSPYNEKLFFGSGTQLSVL.

This clone was picked up one time. The chain is built from TRBV6-1 and TRBJ1-4; D possibly corresponds to TRBD1 (5 bases). V was pared by 1 base and J by 3 bases, with 18 bases between. The CDR3 covers 18 residues. CDR1 is MNHNS and CDR2 is SASEGT in the germline V gene. The CDR3 nucleotides are TGTGCCAGCAGTGAAGAAGGCAGGGCCCCTCTGGCTAATGAAAAACTGTTTTTT. It codes for CASSEEGRAPLANEKLFF.

V usage is TRBV11-3 and J usage is TRBJ2-1; no clear D. CDR1 is SGHNT and CDR2 is YENEEA in the germline V gene. V shed 5 bases and J shed 3 bases, with 14 bases lying between them. The CDR3 length is 15 residues. CDR3 protein: CASSTGRLSYNEQFF. The CDR3 nucleotides are TGTGCCAGCAGCACCGGACGGCTAAGCTACAATGAGCAGTTCTTC.

The rearrangement uses TRBV9 and TRBJ2-5; weak D call: TRBD1 (7 bases). The V gene's germline CDR1 is SGDLS and CDR2 YYNGEE. This CDR3 comprises 15 residues. V lost 1 base and J 1 base, leaving 11 bases between the germline ends. CDR3 sequence (DNA): TGTGCCAGCAGCGTACGGCAGGGGGGCCAAGAGACCCAGTACTTC. Protein sequence: CASSVRQGGQETQYF.

With regard to this clone: An end of the junction differs from the germline gene, which may be a read error. Other DNA variants within this sample encode the same CDR3. The chain carries TRBV5-1 and TRBJ1-4; D remains unclear. This CDR3 is 14 amino acids long. From germline, CDR1 is SGHRS and CDR2 YFSETQ. The CDR3: CASSLEGSNEKLFF. The DNA for the CDR3 is TGCGCCAGCAGCTTGGAAGGGTCTAACGAAAAACTGTTTTTT.

The genes are TRBV5-1 and TRBJ1-6; D is unresolved. Between the trimmed V and J ends, which lost 5 bases and 0 bases, there was a span of 12 bases. CDR1 and CDR2 from the germline V gene are SGHRS and YFSETQ. The CDR3 has 16 amino acids. CDR3 loop: CASRQEQSSYNSPLHF. The CDR3 nucleotides read TGCGCCAGCAGGCAAGAACAAAGCTCCTATAATTCACCCCTCCACTTT.

The chain is built from TRBV5-1 and TRBJ2-1; 10 bases align to TRBD2. The V segment lost 0 bases and the J segment 6 bases; nucleotides outside the gene matches: 6. Per the germline V gene, CDR1 is SGHRS and CDR2 is YFSETQ. The CDR3 runs 16 residues. The CDR3 nucleotides are TGCGCCAGCAGCTTGGAAGGGACTAGCGTACTCAATGAGCAGTTCTTC. It is translated as CASSLEGTSVLNEQFF.

The genes are TRBV18 and TRBJ1-6; the D gene is possibly TRBD1 (5 bases). Per germline, CDR1 KGHSH and CDR2 LQKENI. This CDR3 contains 14 residues. V was shortened by 3 bases and J by 8 bases, with 11 bases between the two germline ends. CDR3 nucleotide sequence: TGTGCCAGCTCACCGGGCAGGGAGGATTCACCCCTCCACTTT. Protein sequence: CASSPGREDSPLHF. The variable domain in full, with the rest retrieved from reference TRBV18 and TRBJ1-6, is NAGVMQNPRHLVRRRGQEARLRCSPMKGHSHVYWYRQLPEEGLKFMVYLQKENIIDESGMPKERFSAEFPKEGPSILRIQQVVRGDSAAYFCASSPGREDSPLHFGNGTRLTVT.

The rearrangement uses TRBV28 and TRBJ2-5; possible D gene TRBD1, 7 bases. The CDR3 loop spans 15 amino acids. V gave up 7 bases and J gave up 0 bases, with 15 bases separating them. Per the germline V gene, CDR1 is MDHEN and CDR2 is SYDVKM. DNA for the CDR3: TGTGCCAGCATGCTGGCAGGGGGGTACCAAGAGACCCAGTACTTC. It specifies CASMLAGGYQETQYF.

The chain uses TRBV18 and TRBJ1-6; D unclear. The CDR3 is made up of 18 amino acids. The V gene lost 2 bases and the J gene lost 1 base, with 15 bases spanning the gap. The V gene's germline CDR1 is KGHSH and CDR2 LQKENI. The CDR3 DNA reads as TGTGCCAGCTCACCATTTGGGCAGTCTAATTCCTATAATTCACCCCTCCACTTT. This encodes CASSPFGQSNSYNSPLHF.

The DNA for the CDR3 is TGTGCCAGCAGCTTTATGGGGGGGAATGAGCAGTTCTTC. Translation: CASSFMGGNEQFF. This chain joins TRBV7-9 and TRBJ2-1; TRBD2 agrees at 7 bases. The junction had 3 bases not matched to a gene; V was cut back by 3 bases and J by 7 bases. Germline loops: CDR1 SEHNR, CDR2 FQNEAQ (reference sequence). The CDR3 runs to 13 residues.